This T cell receptor (beta chain) came from a study of CD8 T cells in ankylosing spondylitis. The CDR3 covers 12 residues. Trimming shortened V by 2 bases and J by 7 bases, and 9 bases separated the two germline ends. Germline CDR1 and CDR2: SNHLY and FYNNEI. TCRdb reprocessed the 5' RACE reads with MiXCR, giving one entry per CDR3 protein. The sample consists of 100,000 to 150,000 distinct CDR3 sequences, 9.5% to 12% of them appearing once. The chain joins TRBV2 to TRBJ2-7; tentative D call: TRBD1 (6 bases). The sequencing sample was made of blood, either unsorted or a sorted T cell fraction (not recorded which). The TCR originated in a female donor with ankylosing spondylitis or in good health (not recorded which). CDR3 sequence: CASSESGDEQYF. DNA for the CDR3: TGTGCCAGCAGTGAATCAGGGGATGAGCAGTACTTC. Looking up the rest from reference TRBV2 and TRBJ2-7 gives the full variable domain: EPEVTQTPSHQVTQMGQEVILRCVPISNHLYFYWYRQILGQKVEFLVSFYNNEISEKSEIFDDQFSVERPDGSNFTLKIRSTKLEDSAMYFCASSESGDEQYFGPGTRLTVT.